This T cell receptor beta chain is from a study of control samples from healthy donors and cancer patients. The germline V gene has CDR1 LNHDA and CDR2 SQIVND (reference sequence). The CDR3 covers 13 residues. Trimming removed 10 bases from V and 11 bases from J, with 18 bases in between. Clones were sequenced by immunoSEQ multiplex PCR, and TCRdb holds only the in-frame ones, with some missing. The top ten hold 1.5% to 2% of the sample, which has about 59,000 clones, about 92% seen once. The clonotype comes from a man aged 35 to 55 with colorectal cancer. The chain employs TRBV19 and TRBJ1-6; no clear D gene. Source material: PBMCs. This chain's CDR3 is CATSPGLSTPLHF. CDR3 nucleotides: TGTGCCACCAGCCCTGGACTCTCGACACCCCTCCACTTT.